These 14 T cell receptor beta chains originate from one sample sequenced in a study of shared clonotypes between healthy human individuals (dated by TCRdb to the early 2020s). The method behind the library was the immunoSEQ multiplex PCR assay. Imported from immuneACCESS, the table was reduced by TCRdb to in-frame sequences with V and J called. These copies leave out some clones; in studies compared against another copy, an unresolved V gene accounts for under half, and the cause of the remainder is not known. This sample holds around 600,000 clones; approximately 97% were observed only once. Of the sample, 0.057% falls within the top ten clones. Sequenced: naive CD4+ T cells sorted from blood. The sample's cell subset or site label is to be understood as: CD45RA+ positively selected. The receptors were sampled from a young woman in good health.

The gene calls are TRBV12-5 and TRBJ1-3, with 7 bases that match TRBD1. The V gene's germline CDR1 is LGHNT and CDR2 FRNRAP. The CDR3 loop spans 15 amino acids. V gave up 5 bases and J gave up 0 bases; unmatched junction bases: 4. The CDR3 DNA reads as TGTGCTAGTGGTACAGGGGACAGCTCTGGAAACACCATATATTTT. Its protein is CASGTGDSSGNTIYF.

J is TRBJ2-1 and V is TRBV6-6, with D unresolved. Germline loops: CDR1 MNHNY, CDR2 SVGAGI (reference sequence). The V end lost 5 bases, the J end lost 4 bases, and 15 bases lay between the germline ends. The CDR3 is 15 amino acids. In DNA, the CDR3 is TGTGCCAGCAGTCAAGGCAGTTTTCCTTACAATGAGCAGTTCTTC. This encodes CASSQGSFPYNEQFF.

This chain links TRBV4-1 with TRBJ2-2; 8 bases are shared with TRBD2. Germline-derived CDR1 and CDR2 are MGHRA and YSYEKL. J was trimmed by 3 bases and V by 0 bases; bases with no gene match: 3. The length of the CDR3 is 16 residues. DNA of the CDR3: TGCGCCAGCAGCCAAGAGAGCGGGAGATACACCGGGGAGCTGTTTTTT. This encodes CASSQESGRYTGELFF.

This clone came up once. The J gene is TRBJ2-2, the V gene TRBV5-1; 11 positions match TRBD2. The CDR3 consists of 17 residues. The V and J ends lost 1 base and 5 bases, in that order; junction bases with no gene match: 7. CDR1 is SGHRS and CDR2 is YFSETQ in the germline V gene. The CDR3 region has the DNA TGCGCCAGCAGCTTGACCAGGACTAGCGGGTTAACCGGGGAGCTGTTTTTT. Translation: CASSLTRTSGLTGELFF.

The chain is built from TRBV7-2 and TRBJ1-5; 9 bases line up with TRBD1. The CDR3 length is 16 residues. Germline CDR1 is SGHTA and CDR2 is FQGNSA. V lost 5 bases and J lost 4; bases outside the gene matches: 9. This CDR3 reads CASSKWTGAVNQPQHF. CDR3 sequence (DNA): TGTGCCAGCAGCAAATGGACAGGGGCTGTGAATCAGCCCCAGCATTTT. The full variable domain, with the rest looked up from reference TRBV7-2 and TRBJ1-5, is GAGVSQSPSNKVTEKGKDVELRCDPISGHTALYWYRQSLGQGLEFLIYFQGNSAPDKSGLPSDRFSAERTGGSVSTLTIQRTQQEDSAVYLCASSKWTGAVNQPQHFGDGTRLSIL.

In its sample, this clone was seen a few times. V gene TRBV2 combines with J gene TRBJ2-7; D is uncertain. The CDR3 contains 11 residues. Trimming cost V 6 bases and J 5 bases, with 8 bases left between them. From germline, CDR1 is SNHLY and CDR2 FYNNEI. The CDR3 DNA sequence: TGTGCCAGCAGCGCGTACGACGAGCAGTACTTC. Protein sequence: CASSAYDEQYF.

The chain is built from TRBV2 and TRBJ1-1; 7 positions match TRBD1. The germline V gene encodes CDR1 SNHLY and CDR2 FYNNEI. After removal of 8 bases from V and 1 base from J, the junction contained 4 bases not matched to a gene. The CDR3 totals 13 residues. The CDR3 DNA is TGTGCCAGCGGGGGACAGTCGAACACTGAAGCTTTCTTT. Amino acid sequence: CASGGQSNTEAFF.

The V call is TRBV27, the J call TRBJ1-5; D gene uncertain. CDR1 and CDR2 from the germline V gene are MNHEY and SMNVEV (reference sequence). The ends were cut back, 6 bases at V and 4 bases at J, with 13 bases in the middle. The CDR3 has 14 amino acids. CDR3 protein: CASSRWQTNQPQHF. DNA for the CDR3: TGTGCCAGCAGCAGGTGGCAGACGAATCAGCCCCAGCATTTT.

The chain is built from TRBV30 and TRBJ2-1; D unclear. CDR3 length equals 18 residues. The V end was cut by 3 bases, the J end by 2 bases, with 23 bases between. Germline CDR1 reads GTSNPN; CDR2 reads SVGIG (reference sequence). This CDR3 is CAWSQVKNLVKPYNEQFF. CDR3 coding DNA: TGTGCCTGGAGCCAAGTCAAAAATCTAGTGAAGCCCTACAATGAGCAGTTCTTC. Variable domain in full (rest from reference TRBV30 and TRBJ2-1): SQTIHQWPATLVQPVGSPLSLECTVEGTSNPNLYWYRQAAGRGLQLLFYSVGIGQISSEVPQNLSASRPQDRQFILSSKKLLLSDSGFYLCAWSQVKNLVKPYNEQFFGPGTRLTVL.

The rearrangement joins TRBV27 to TRBJ2-1, with D possibly TRBD2 on 7 matching bases. V lost 3 bases and J 12 bases, leaving 18 bases between the germline ends. CDR1 is MNHEY, CDR2 SMNVEV, per germline (reference sequence). The CDR3 has 14 residues. The CDR3 DNA is TGTGCCAGCAGTTTGCAGGCGGGGGCCCTCGGGCAGTTCTTC. It encodes CASSLQAGALGQFF.

The chain carries TRBV5-1 and TRBJ2-5; 8 nucleotides line up with TRBD2. The DNA end favors TRBJ2-7, so the J call may be wrong. Germline loops: CDR1 SGHRS, CDR2 YFSETQ. The CDR3 covers 17 residues. Here the CDR3 reads CASSFFLVGTSSYEQYF. CDR3 bases: TGCGCCAGCAGCTTTTTCCTAGTTGGGACTAGCTCCTACGAGCAGTACTTC.

The DNA for the CDR3 is TGTGCCAGCGGATACAATGAGCAGTTCTTC. Amino acid sequence: CASGYNEQFF. This chain connects TRBV7-2 to TRBJ2-1, with D uncertain. Germline V gene data show CDR1 as SGHTA and CDR2 as FQGNSA. This CDR3 region has 10 residues. V was pared by 8 bases and J by 4 bases, with 3 bases between.

On this clone itself: One end of the junction does not line up with germline, which may come from a read error. CDR3 protein: CASRLEGYDIQYF. For the CDR3, the DNA is TGTGCCAGCAGGTTGGAGGGATATGACATTCAGTACTTC. This rearrangement joins TRBV5-4 to TRBJ2-4, with D possibly matching TRBD2 (6 bases). The CDR3 totals 13 residues. Germline assignment: CDR1 SGHNT and CDR2 YYREEE (reference sequence). Looking up the rest from reference TRBV5-4 and TRBJ2-4 gives the full variable domain: ETGVTQSPTHLIKTRGQQVTLRCSSQSGHNTVSWYQQALGQGPQFIFQYYREEENGRGNFPPRFSGLQFPNYSSELNVNALELDDSALYLCASRLEGYDIQYFGAGTRLSVL.

This chain connects TRBV9 to TRBJ1-2, with 8 positions matching TRBD1. This CDR3 contains 17 residues. After removal of 0 bases from V and 6 bases from J, the junction contained 13 bases not matched to a gene. Looked up from germline, CDR1 is SGDLS and CDR2 is YYNGEE. The CDR3 DNA reads as TGTGCCAGCAGCGTAGACTTGGCAGGGGGCCGCCAGAATGGCTACACCTTC. It translates to CASSVDLAGGRQNGYTF.